Listed below are T cell receptor beta chains from one sample, sequenced in a study of immune evolution from preneoplasia to lung adenocarcinoma. TCRdb's table, derived via immunoSEQ multiplex PCR, lists solely in-frame clones and lacks some. The table includes over 6,500 clones, approximately 80% detected once. The sequencing sample was made of FFPE adjacent normal lung tissue. Source of these receptors: a person aged 70 to 85 with lung adenocarcinoma. Both conserved end residues are part of each CDR3. Fields, in order: clone size, V gene, D gene, J gene, CDR3 DNA, CDR3 protein. D genes are given only for firm matches. Some rows mark clone size as missing; the rest say once, few, many or name a class of expanded clone.

medium-sized	TRBV18	NA	TRBJ2-5	TGTGCCAGCTCACCGCTCAGGGGAGAGGGAGAGACCCAGTACTTC	CASSPLRGEGETQYF
few	TRBV7-6	NA	TRBJ1-3	TGTGCCAGCAGCTTGGGTGACAACTCTGGAAACACCATATATTTT	CASSLGDNSGNTIYF
NA	TRBV28	TRBD1	TRBJ1-5	TGTGCCAGCAGATCGACAGGGAATCAGCCCCAGCATTTT	CASRSTGNQPQHF
NA	TRBV7-9	NA	TRBJ1-4	TGTGCCAGCAGCCTCTCCCCGGCCAAGACAACTAATGAAAAACTGTTTTTT	CASSLSPAKTTNEKLFF
NA	TRBV4-1	TRBD1	TRBJ1-2	TGCGCCAGCAGCCATGGCAGTCCGGGACAGAATTATGGCTACACCTTC	CASSHGSPGQNYGYTF
NA	TRBV6-6	NA	TRBJ2-2	TGTGCCAGCAGTTCACGGGGGAACACCGGGGAGCTGTTTTTT	CASSSRGNTGELFF
once	TRBV4-1	TRBD2	TRBJ2-2	TGCGCCAGCAGCCAGCGGGAGGGGTGGACCGGGGAGCTGTTTTTT	CASSQREGWTGELFF
NA	TRBV4-1	NA	TRBJ2-7	TGCGCCAGCAGCCAAGATCCTCTTACAACCGAGCAGTACTTC	CASSQDPLTTEQYF
NA	TRBV6-5	NA	TRBJ2-5	TGTGCCAGCAGTTATATACAGGGAGTGGGGCAAGAGACCCAGTACTTC	CASSYIQGVGQETQYF
NA	TRBV30	TRBD2	TRBJ2-5	TGTGCCTGGAGTGTTTCAAGCGGGAGAGGCGAGACCCAGTACTTC	CAWSVSSGRGETQYF
few	TRBV18	NA	TRBJ2-5	TGTGCCAGCTCACTTGTTCAACAAGAGACCCAGTACTTC	CASSLVQQETQYF
few	TRBV6-1	NA	TRBJ2-5	TGTGCCAGCAGTGAATTGGGGCCCCGGGAGACCCAGTACTTC	CASSELGPRETQYF
NA	TRBV28	NA	TRBJ2-2	TGTGCCAGCAGTTTATTTTACACCGGGGAGCTGTTTTTT	CASSLFYTGELFF
NA	TRBV7-9	TRBD1	TRBJ2-7	TGTGCCAGCAGCCCCAAGGGAGAGGGGGCTAACTACGAGCAGTACTTC	CASSPKGEGANYEQYF
few	TRBV29-1	NA	TRBJ2-3	TGCAGCGTTGGGACTCTTACAGATACGCAGTATTTT	CSVGTLTDTQYF
NA	TRBV9	TRBD2	TRBJ2-1	TGTGCCAGCAGCCCCCGAGGGACTACTTCCTACAATGAGCAGTTCTTC	CASSPRGTTSYNEQFF
once	TRBV6-1	NA	TRBJ2-7	TGTGCCAGCAGATCGGACGGATACGAGCAGTACTTC	CASRSDGYEQYF
NA	TRBV6-1	TRBD2	TRBJ2-7	TGTGCCAGCAGTGGACTAGCGGGGATCTACGAGCAGTACTTC	CASSGLAGIYEQYF
NA	TRBV2	NA	TRBJ2-2	TGTGCCAGCGGGACCAAAAGAACCGGGGAGCTGTTTTTT	CASGTKRTGELFF
NA	TRBV7-2	TRBD2	TRBJ2-1	TGTGCCAGCAGCCCGATAGGGCTAGCGGGAGGGTACAATGAGCAGTTCTTC	CASSPIGLAGGYNEQFF
once	TRBV5-4	NA	TRBJ1-2	TGTGCCAGCAGCCTTCGGGAGGAGGTCGGAGGGGGCTACACCTTC	CASSLREEVGGGYTF
NA	TRBV18	NA	TRBJ1-6	TGTGCCAGCTCACCAGGGCCCCCCAGCGGTTCACCCCTCCACTTT	CASSPGPPSGSPLHF
once	TRBV19	TRBD2	TRBJ2-1	TGTGCCAGTAGTCCCCTGGCGGGAGGTTACAATGAGCAGTTCTTC	CASSPLAGGYNEQFF
NA	TRBV5-1	NA	TRBJ2-5	TGCGCCAGCAGCCCCGGACACTTAGAGACCCAGTACTTC	CASSPGHLETQYF
NA	TRBV18	NA	TRBJ1-4	TGTGCCAGCTCACCAGAGGCAGGGAGCGTGTCAGTTGAAAAACTGTTTTTT	CASSPEAGSVSVEKLFF
NA	TRBV18	NA	TRBJ2-1	TGTGCCAGCTCACCGAAGGCTACCGAGCAGTTCTTC	CASSPKATEQFF
NA	TRBV9	TRBD2	TRBJ2-2	TGTGCCAGCAGCGTAGCGGGGAGGGTCCGGGAGCTGTTTTTT	CASSVAGRVRELFF
once	TRBV5-3	NA	TRBJ2-2	TGTGCCAGAAGCTTTGGGGGGCGGGAGCTGTTTTTT	CARSFGGRELFF
NA	TRBV27	NA	TRBJ2-5	TGTGCCAGCAGTTTATCTATTTTGGAGACCCAGTACTTC	CASSLSILETQYF
NA	TRBV5-6	TRBD2	TRBJ2-5	TGTGCCAGCAGCAGCCCCGGGACTAGCGGGGACGAGACCCAGTACTTC	CASSSPGTSGDETQYF
NA	TRBV6-4	NA	TRBJ2-2	TGTGCCAGCAGTGACTCGATGGCCGACACCGGGGAGCTGTTTTTT	CASSDSMADTGELFF
NA	TRBV6-1	TRBD1	TRBJ1-6	TGTGCCAGCAGTCTTCAACAGGGGAATAATTCACCCCTCCACTTT	CASSLQQGNNSPLHF
NA	TRBV10-3	NA	TRBJ1-4	TGTGCCATCAGTGAGGGGGGGACAACTAATGAAAAACTGTTTTTT	CAISEGGTTNEKLFF
NA	TRBV2	NA	TRBJ2-7	TGTGCCAGCAGTCCTGCCTACTCGAGACACTACGAGCAGTACTTC	CASSPAYSRHYEQYF
NA	TRBV6-6	NA	TRBJ1-5	TGTGCCAGCAGTTTGCCGGGAAATCAGCCCCAGCATTTT	CASSLPGNQPQHF
once	TRBV7-9	NA	TRBJ2-2	TGTGCCAGCAGCCCTAACAGGGCTGGCACCGGGGAGCTGTTTTTT	CASSPNRAGTGELFF
once	TRBV30	NA	TRBJ2-7	TGTGCCTGGAGGTTAAACTCCTACGAGCAGTACTTC	CAWRLNSYEQYF
NA	TRBV30	TRBD2	TRBJ2-3	TGTGCCTGGAGTGTAAGCGGGAAGACAGATACGCAGTATTTT	CAWSVSGKTDTQYF
NA	TRBV28	NA	TRBJ2-1	TGTGCCACCACCCGGGTCGGTGAGCAGTTCTTC	CATTRVGEQFF
few	TRBV5-4	NA	TRBJ2-1	TGTGCCAGCAGCGCCCGGGTTGACAATGAGCAGTTCTTC	CASSARVDNEQFF
NA	TRBV27	NA	TRBJ1-6	TGTGCCAGCAGTTCAGGGATGGGTAATTCACCCCTCCACTTT	CASSSGMGNSPLHF
NA	TRBV5-6	NA	TRBJ1-2	TGTGCCAGCAGCTTGAGGTATGGCTACACCTTC	CASSLRYGYTF
NA	TRBV28	NA	TRBJ2-7	TGTGCCAGCAGTTTTGAGGGCTTCGCCTACGAGCAGTACTTC	CASSFEGFAYEQYF
NA	TRBV2	NA	TRBJ1-5	TGTGCCAGCAGGGGATGGGGGGACAGCAATCAGCCCCAGCATTTT	CASRGWGDSNQPQHF
once	TRBV5-6	NA	TRBJ2-5	TGTGCCAGCAGCTTGGGCGCCACTGCGGGAGAGACCCAGTACTTC	CASSLGATAGETQYF
NA	TRBV2	TRBD1	TRBJ1-4	TGTGCCAGCAGTCGGGACAGGGCTGGAACTAATGAAAAACTGTTTTTT	CASSRDRAGTNEKLFF
NA	TRBV11-2	NA	TRBJ2-4	TGTGCCAGCAGCGCCAGTAACATTCAGTACTTC	CASSASNIQYF
few	TRBV4-2	NA	TRBJ1-5	TGTGCCAGCAGCCAAGGGGCGGGGAATCAGCCCCAGCATTTT	CASSQGAGNQPQHF
NA	TRBV5-4	TRBD2	TRBJ2-1	TGTGCCAGCAGCTTGCCCGGGACTAGCGGGGTCCATGAGCAGTTCTTC	CASSLPGTSGVHEQFF
NA	TRBV28	NA	TRBJ1-2	TGTGCCAGCAGTGCAGGCTATGGCTACACCTTC	CASSAGYGYTF
NA	TRBV7-2	NA	TRBJ2-7	TGTGCCAGCAGCTTTGCACCCCAGGGTTACGAGCAGTACTTC	CASSFAPQGYEQYF